A selection of T cell receptor beta chains follows, all from one sample in a study of T cell changes during pregnancy in multiple sclerosis. The table came from immunoSEQ multiplex PCR; TCRdb's copy has only in-frame clones and leaves some out. The sample lists some 64,000 clones, roughly 90% occurring once. The starting material was peripheral blood, obtained in the first trimester of pregnancy. The receptors derive from a female donor with multiple sclerosis, enrolled in a pregnancy study. CDR3s include the opening cysteine and the closing phenylalanine or tryptophan. Each record gives: J gene, clone size, V gene, D gene, CDR3 DNA, CDR3 protein. The D gene is left open where the match is weak. A row's size may be missing; if present it is once, few, many or a size class.

>TRBJ2-7|NA|TRBV6-1|TRBD2
TGTGCCAGCAGTGCAGCGGGGCTAGTCTACGAGCAGTACTTC
CASSAAGLVYEQYF
>TRBJ2-7|once|TRBV6-7|NA
TGTGCCACCATACTAATTTTCGGGGTGGTCGACGAGCAGTACTTC
CATILIFGVVDEQYF
>TRBJ1-2|NA|TRBV19|TRBD1
TGTGCCAGTAGTGCCTGGCAGGGGGCTGATGGCTACACCTTC
CASSAWQGADGYTF
>TRBJ2-3|NA|TRBV5-6|TRBD2
TGTGCCAGCAGCTTGGATGCGGGACTAGCGGTCCTCACAGATACGCAGTATTTT
CASSLDAGLAVLTDTQYF
>TRBJ1-4|NA|TRBV7-9|TRBD1
TGTGCCAGCAGCAGATCCGGGACAGGGGGCGTTAATGAAAAACTGTTTTTT
CASSRSGTGGVNEKLFF
>TRBJ1-1|NA|TRBV27|TRBD1
TGTGCCAGCAGTTCCCTAGGGGGCGGCTCTGAAGCTTTCTTT
CASSSLGGGSEAFF
>TRBJ1-2|NA|TRBV7-9|TRBD1
TGTGCCAGCAGCTCCCTCAACCCCGGGACAGTGGATGGCTACACCTTC
CASSSLNPGTVDGYTF
>TRBJ2-2|NA|TRBV18|TRBD2
TGTGCCAGCTCACCACCGGGAGCGGGAGGAAACACCGGGGAGCTGTTTTTT
CASSPPGAGGNTGELFF
>TRBJ2-7|NA|TRBV28|NA
TGTGCCAGCAGTTTCTCAGGGACAACCTACGAGCAGTACTTC
CASSFSGTTYEQYF
>TRBJ2-7|NA|TRBV7-2|TRBD2
TGTGCCAGCAGCTTGAATAGCGGGAGCGGAGGCTGGAACGAGCAGTACTTC
CASSLNSGSGGWNEQYF
>TRBJ2-1|once|TRBV7-2|TRBD2
TGTGCCAGCAGCTTAAGCGGGACCACAACCTACAATGAGCAGTTCTTC
CASSLSGTTTYNEQFF
>TRBJ1-1|NA|TRBV7-9|NA
TGTGCCAGCAGCTCGTCTCCGGGGAACACTGAAGCTTTCTTT
CASSSSPGNTEAFF
>TRBJ1-2|NA|TRBV19|NA
TGTGCCAGTAGAGCGACAGGTTATTATGGCTACACCTTC
CASRATGYYGYTF
>TRBJ2-6|NA|TRBV7-3|TRBD1
TGTGCCAGCAGAGATACAGGGGCTGGGGCCAACGTCCTGACTTTC
CASRDTGAGANVLTF
>TRBJ2-5|NA|TRBV5-4|NA
TGTGCCAGCAGCTTATCCAGGGCAGAAGAGACCCAGTACTTC
CASSLSRAEETQYF
>TRBJ2-1|once|TRBV7-9|TRBD1
TGTGCCAGCAGCTTCGACAGGGATGAGCAGTTCTTC
CASSFDRDEQFF
>TRBJ1-1|NA|TRBV4-3|NA
TGCGCCAGCAGCCCCGGGGGGAACAGGGCCCCTGAAGCTTTCTTT
CASSPGGNRAPEAFF
>TRBJ2-1|once|TRBV4-2|TRBD2
TGTGCCAGCAGCCCTTGGGTTCAAACTAGCGGGACCGCCAATGAGCAGTTCTTC
CASSPWVQTSGTANEQFF
>TRBJ2-5|once|TRBV25-1|TRBD2
TGTGCCAGCAGTGCTAGCGGGAGTGGGGCCCAGTACTTC
CASSASGSGAQYF
>TRBJ2-1|medium-sized|TRBV4-2|NA
TGTGCCAGCAGCCAAGATCAGTTTGAGCAGTTCTTC
CASSQDQFEQFF
>TRBJ2-3|NA|TRBV5-1|TRBD2
TGCGCCAGCAGCGGACTAGCGGGATTCACAGATACGCAGTATTTT
CASSGLAGFTDTQYF